The following is a T cell receptor (beta chain) sequence with its context. Its antigen is undetermined. The data were obtained in a study of post-analysis software for immune sequencing data. Study-level results: A significant reduction in normalized Chao1 diversity was observed in multiple sclerosis patients versus controls. In patients, TRBV5-6, TRBV5-1 and TRBV20-1 belonged to five TRBV segments found more frequently than in controls.

The germline V gene encodes CDR1 PRHDT and CDR2 FYEKMQ (reference sequence). The CDR3 is made up of 16 amino acids. V lost 4 bases, J lost 8 bases, and 23 bases lay in between. The TCR beta cDNA libraries contained unique molecular identifiers. T cells numbering roughly 0.9 to 11 million gave rise to a few hundred thousand cDNA molecules. Using its own MiXCR run on the PCR reads, TCRdb lists one record per CDR3 protein. The data hold fewer than 900,000 distinct CDR3 sequences, with just over 45% observed a single time. This receptor was taken from a girl aged 10 to 17 with multiple sclerosis. Sample: blood. The chain couples TRBV13 to TRBJ1-2, with D hard to call. CDR3 in amino acids: CASSSREMGFGDGYTF. Written as DNA, the CDR3 is TGTGCCAGCAGCTCTAGGGAAATGGGATTCGGCGACGGCTACACCTTC.